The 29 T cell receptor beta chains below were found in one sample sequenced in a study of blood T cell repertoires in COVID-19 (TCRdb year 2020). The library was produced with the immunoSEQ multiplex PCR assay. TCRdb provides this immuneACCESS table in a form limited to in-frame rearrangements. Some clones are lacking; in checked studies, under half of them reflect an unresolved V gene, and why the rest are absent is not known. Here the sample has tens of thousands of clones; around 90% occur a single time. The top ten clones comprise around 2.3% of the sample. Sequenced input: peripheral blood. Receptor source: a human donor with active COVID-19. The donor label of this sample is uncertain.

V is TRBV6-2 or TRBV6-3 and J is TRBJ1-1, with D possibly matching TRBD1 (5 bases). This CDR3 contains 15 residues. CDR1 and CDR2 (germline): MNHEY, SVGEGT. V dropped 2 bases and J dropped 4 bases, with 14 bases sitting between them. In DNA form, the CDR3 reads TGTGCCAGCAGTTACCCCCCAGGGCTAGTCACTGAAGCTTTCTTT. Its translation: CASSYPPGLVTEAFF.

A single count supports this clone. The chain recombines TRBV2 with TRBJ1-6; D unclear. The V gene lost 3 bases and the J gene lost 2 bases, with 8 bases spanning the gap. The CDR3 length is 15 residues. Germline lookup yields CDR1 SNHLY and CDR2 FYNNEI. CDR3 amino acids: CASSDGVAYNSPLHF. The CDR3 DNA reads TGTGCCAGCAGTGATGGAGTCGCCTATAATTCACCCCTCCACTTT.

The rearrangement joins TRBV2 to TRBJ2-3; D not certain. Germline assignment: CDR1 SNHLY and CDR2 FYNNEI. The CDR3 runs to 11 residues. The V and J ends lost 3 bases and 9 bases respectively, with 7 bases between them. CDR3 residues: CASSDGRTQYF. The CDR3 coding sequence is TGTGCCAGCAGTGATGGCAGGACGCAGTATTTT.

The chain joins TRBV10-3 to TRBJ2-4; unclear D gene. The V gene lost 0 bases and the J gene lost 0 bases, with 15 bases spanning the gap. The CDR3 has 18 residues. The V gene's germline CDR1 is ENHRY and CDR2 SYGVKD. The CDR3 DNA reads TGTGCCATCAGTGAGTCTCTAATGTCTTCACTAGCCAAAAACATTCAGTACTTC. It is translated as CAISESLMSSLAKNIQYF.

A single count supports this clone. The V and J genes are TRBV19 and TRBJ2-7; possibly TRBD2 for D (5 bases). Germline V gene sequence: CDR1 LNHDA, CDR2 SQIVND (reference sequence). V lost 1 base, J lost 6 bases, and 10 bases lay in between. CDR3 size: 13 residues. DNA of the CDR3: TGTGCCAGTAGTATAGGACCAGGAGGCGAGCAGTACTTC. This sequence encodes CASSIGPGGEQYF.

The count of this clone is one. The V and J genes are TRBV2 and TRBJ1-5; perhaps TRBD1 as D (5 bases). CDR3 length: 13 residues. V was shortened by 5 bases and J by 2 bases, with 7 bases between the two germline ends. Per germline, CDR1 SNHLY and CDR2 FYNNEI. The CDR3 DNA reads TGTGCCAGCAGTCCGGGGGGCAATCAGCCCCAGCATTTT. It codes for CASSPGGNQPQHF.

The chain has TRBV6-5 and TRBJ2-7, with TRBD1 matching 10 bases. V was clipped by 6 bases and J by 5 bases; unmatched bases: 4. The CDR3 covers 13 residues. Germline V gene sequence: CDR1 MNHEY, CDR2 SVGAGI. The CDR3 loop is CASSRDRGNEQYF. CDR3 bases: TGTGCCAGCAGCCGGGACAGGGGAAACGAGCAGTACTTC.

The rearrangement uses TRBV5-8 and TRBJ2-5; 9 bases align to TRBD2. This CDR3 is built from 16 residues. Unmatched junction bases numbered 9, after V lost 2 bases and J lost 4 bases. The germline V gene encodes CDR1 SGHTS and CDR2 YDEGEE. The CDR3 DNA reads TGTGCCAGCAGCTTTCCCCTAGCGGGGTTCGGAGAGACCCAGTACTTC. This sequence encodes CASSFPLAGFGETQYF. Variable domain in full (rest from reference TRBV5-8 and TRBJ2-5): EAGVTQSPTHLIKTRGQQATLRCSPISGHTSVYWYQQALGLGLQFLLWYDEGEERNRGNFPPRFSGRQFPNYSSELNVNALELEDSALYLCASSFPLAGFGETQYFGPGTRLLVL.

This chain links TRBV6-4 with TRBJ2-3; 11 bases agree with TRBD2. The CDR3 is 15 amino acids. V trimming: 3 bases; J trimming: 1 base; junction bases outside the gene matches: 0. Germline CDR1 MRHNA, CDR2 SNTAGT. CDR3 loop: CASSETSGGTDTQYF. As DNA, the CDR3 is TGTGCCAGCAGTGAGACTAGCGGGGGCACAGATACGCAGTATTTT.

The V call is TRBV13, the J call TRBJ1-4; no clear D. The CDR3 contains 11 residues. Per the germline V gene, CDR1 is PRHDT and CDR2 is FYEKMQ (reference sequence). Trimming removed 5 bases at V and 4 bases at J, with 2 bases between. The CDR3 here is CASSRNEKLFF. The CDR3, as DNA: TGTGCCAGCAGCCGTAATGAAAAACTGTTTTTT.

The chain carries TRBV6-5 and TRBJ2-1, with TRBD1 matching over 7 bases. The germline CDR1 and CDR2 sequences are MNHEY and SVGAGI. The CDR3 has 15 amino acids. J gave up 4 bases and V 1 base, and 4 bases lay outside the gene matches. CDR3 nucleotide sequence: TGTGCCAGCAGTTACTTGGACAGGAGGTACAATGAGCAGTTCTTC. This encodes CASSYLDRRYNEQFF.

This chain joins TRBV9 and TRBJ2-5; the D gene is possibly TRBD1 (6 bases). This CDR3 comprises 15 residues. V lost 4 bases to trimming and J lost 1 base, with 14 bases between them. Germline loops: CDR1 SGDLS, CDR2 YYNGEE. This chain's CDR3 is CASSQSGQIQETQYF. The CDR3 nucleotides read TGTGCCAGCAGCCAAAGCGGACAGATCCAAGAGACCCAGTACTTC.

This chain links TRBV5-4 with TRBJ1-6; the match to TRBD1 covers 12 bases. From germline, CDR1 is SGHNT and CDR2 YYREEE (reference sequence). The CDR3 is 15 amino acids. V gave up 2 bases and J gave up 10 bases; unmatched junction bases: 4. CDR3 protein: CASSFGTGGGSPLHF. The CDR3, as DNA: TGTGCCAGCAGCTTCGGGACAGGGGGCGGGTCACCCCTCCACTTT.

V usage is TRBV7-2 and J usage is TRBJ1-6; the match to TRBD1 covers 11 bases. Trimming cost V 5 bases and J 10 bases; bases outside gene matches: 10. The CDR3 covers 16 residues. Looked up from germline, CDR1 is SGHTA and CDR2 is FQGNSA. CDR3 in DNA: TGTGCCAGCAGCGTTGGACAGGGGGCAATTGGGTCACCCCTCCACTTT. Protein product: CASSVGQGAIGSPLHF. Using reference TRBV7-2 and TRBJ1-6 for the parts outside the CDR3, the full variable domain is GAGVSQSPSNKVTEKGKDVELRCDPISGHTALYWYRQSLGQGLEFLIYFQGNSAPDKSGLPSDRFSAERTGGSVSTLTIQRTQQEDSAVYLCASSVGQGAIGSPLHFGNGTRLTVT.

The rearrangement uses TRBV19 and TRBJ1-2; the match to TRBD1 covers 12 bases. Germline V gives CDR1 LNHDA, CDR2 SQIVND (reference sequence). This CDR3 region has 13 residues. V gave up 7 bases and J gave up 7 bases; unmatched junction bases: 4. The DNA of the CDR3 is TGTGCCAGTAAGGGACAGGGGGCGCTTGGCTACACCTTC. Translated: CASKGQGALGYTF.

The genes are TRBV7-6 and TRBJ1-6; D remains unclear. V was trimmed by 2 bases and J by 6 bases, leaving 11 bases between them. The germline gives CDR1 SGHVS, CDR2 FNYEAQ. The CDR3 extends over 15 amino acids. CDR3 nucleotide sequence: TGTGCCAGCAGCTTATCCGGGTCGCTTAATTCACCCCTCCACTTT. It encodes CASSLSGSLNSPLHF.

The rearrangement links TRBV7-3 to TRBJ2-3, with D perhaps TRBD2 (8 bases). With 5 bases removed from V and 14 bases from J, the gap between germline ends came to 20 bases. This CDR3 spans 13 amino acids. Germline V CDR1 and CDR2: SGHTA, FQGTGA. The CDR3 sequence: CASSPAGGLVTYF. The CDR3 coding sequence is TGTGCCAGCAGCCCGGCAGGGGGACTAGTTACGTATTTT.

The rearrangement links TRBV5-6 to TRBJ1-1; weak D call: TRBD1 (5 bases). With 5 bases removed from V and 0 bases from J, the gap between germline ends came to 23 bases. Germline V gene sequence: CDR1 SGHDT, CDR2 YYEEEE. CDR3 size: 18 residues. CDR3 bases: TGTGCCAGCAGGACGGAGGGGACGGGAAGGTTTGTGAACACTGAAGCTTTCTTT. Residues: CASRTEGTGRFVNTEAFF.

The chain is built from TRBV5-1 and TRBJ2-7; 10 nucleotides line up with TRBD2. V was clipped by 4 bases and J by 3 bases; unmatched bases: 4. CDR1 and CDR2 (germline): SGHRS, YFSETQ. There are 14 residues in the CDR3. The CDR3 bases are TGCGCCAGCAGCATTAGCGGGGGGATCTACGAGCAGTACTTC. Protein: CASSISGGIYEQYF.

This CDR3 reads CASMGGNGYTF. The CDR3 coding sequence is TGTGCCAGCATGGGGGGGAACGGCTACACCTTC. V gene TRBV28 combines with J gene TRBJ1-2; possible D gene TRBD1, 5 bases. The CDR3 contains 11 residues. The V end was cut by 7 bases, the J end by 8 bases, with 11 bases between. CDR1 and CDR2 from the germline V gene are MDHEN and SYDVKM.

The CDR3 loop reads CAISETPGQGGTYNEQFF. In nucleotides, the CDR3 is TGTGCCATCAGTGAAACTCCGGGACAGGGTGGTACCTACAATGAGCAGTTCTTC. The chain uses TRBV10-3 and TRBJ2-1, with 9 bases aligning to TRBD1. The CDR3 has 18 residues. The V gene's germline CDR1 is ENHRY and CDR2 SYGVKD. Unmatched junction bases numbered 11, after V lost 3 bases and J lost 2 bases.

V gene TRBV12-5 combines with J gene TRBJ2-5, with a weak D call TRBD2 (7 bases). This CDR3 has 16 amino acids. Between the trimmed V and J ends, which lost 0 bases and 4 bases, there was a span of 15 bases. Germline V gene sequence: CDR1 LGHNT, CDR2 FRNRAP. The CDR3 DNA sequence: TGTGCTAGTGGTTTGGTAGGGACAACGGGGGGAGAGACCCAGTACTTC. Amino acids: CASGLVGTTGGETQYF.

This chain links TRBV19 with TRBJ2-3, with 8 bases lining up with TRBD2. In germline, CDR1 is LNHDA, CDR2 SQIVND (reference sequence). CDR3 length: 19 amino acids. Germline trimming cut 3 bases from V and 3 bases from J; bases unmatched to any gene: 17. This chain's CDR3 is CASSIPLRSGGGGTDTQYF. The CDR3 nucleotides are TGTGCCAGTAGTATCCCCCTCAGGAGCGGGGGAGGGGGTACAGATACGCAGTATTTT. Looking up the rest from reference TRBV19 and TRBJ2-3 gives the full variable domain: DGGITQSPKYLFRKEGQNVTLSCEQNLNHDAMYWYRQDPGQGLRLIYYSQIVNDFQKGDIAEGYSVSREKKESFPLTVTSAQKNPTAFYLCASSIPLRSGGGGTDTQYFGPGTRLTVL.

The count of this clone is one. The CDR3 protein is CASSAGTNKAGELFF. In DNA, the CDR3 is TGTGCCAGCAGCGCAGGGACTAATAAGGCCGGGGAGCTGTTTTTT. This chain links TRBV3-1 (or the pseudogene TRBV3-2) with TRBJ2-2, with 7 bases that match TRBD2. The CDR3 is 15 residues long. With 5 bases clipped from V and 6 bases from J, the junction kept 9 bases outside the gene matches. The germline gives CDR1 LGHDT, CDR2 YNNKEL (reference sequence).

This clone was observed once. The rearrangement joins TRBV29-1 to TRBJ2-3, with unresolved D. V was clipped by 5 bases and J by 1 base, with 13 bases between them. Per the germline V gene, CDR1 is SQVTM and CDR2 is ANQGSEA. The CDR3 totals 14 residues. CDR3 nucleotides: TGCAGCGTTCTAGTAAGAGCCCGCACAGATACGCAGTATTTT. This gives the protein CSVLVRARTDTQYF.

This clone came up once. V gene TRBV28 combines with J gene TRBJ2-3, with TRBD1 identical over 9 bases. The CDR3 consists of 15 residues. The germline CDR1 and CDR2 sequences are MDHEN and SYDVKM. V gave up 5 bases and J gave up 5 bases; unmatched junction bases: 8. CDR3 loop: CASSVGGQGRDTQYF. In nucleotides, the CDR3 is TGTGCCAGCAGTGTAGGTGGACAGGGGAGAGATACGCAGTATTTT.

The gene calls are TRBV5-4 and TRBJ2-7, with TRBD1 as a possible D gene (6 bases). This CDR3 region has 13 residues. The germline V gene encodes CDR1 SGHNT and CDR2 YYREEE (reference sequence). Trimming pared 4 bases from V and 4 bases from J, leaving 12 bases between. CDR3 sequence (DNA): TGTGCCAGCAGCACGGGACATCGGTACGAGCAGTACTTC. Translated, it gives CASSTGHRYEQYF.

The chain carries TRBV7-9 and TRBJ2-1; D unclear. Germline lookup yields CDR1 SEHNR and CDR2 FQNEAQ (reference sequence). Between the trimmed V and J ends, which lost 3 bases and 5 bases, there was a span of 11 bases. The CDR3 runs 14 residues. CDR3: CASSFPGSDNEQFF. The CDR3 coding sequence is TGTGCCAGCAGCTTCCCAGGATCAGACAATGAGCAGTTCTTC.

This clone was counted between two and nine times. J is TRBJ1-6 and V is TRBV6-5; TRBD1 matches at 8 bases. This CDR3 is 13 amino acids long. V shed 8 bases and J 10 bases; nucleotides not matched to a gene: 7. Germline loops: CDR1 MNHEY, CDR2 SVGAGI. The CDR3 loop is CASLGQVGSPLHF. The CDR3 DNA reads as TGTGCCAGCTTGGGACAGGTCGGATCACCCCTCCACTTT.